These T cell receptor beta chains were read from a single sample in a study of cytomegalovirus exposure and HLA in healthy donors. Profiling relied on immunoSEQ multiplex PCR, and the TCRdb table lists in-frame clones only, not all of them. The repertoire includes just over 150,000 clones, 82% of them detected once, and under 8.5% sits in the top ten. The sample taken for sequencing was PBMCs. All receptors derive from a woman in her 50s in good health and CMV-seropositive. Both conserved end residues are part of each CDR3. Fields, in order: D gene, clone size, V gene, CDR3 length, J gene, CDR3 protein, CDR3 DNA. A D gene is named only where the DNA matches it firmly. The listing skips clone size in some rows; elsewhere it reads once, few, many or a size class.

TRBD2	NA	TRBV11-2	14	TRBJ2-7	CASSFASGPYEQYF	TGTGCCAGCAGCTTCGCTAGCGGCCCCTACGAGCAGTACTTC
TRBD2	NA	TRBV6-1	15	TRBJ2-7	CAGSSGGAPSDEQYF	TGTGCCGGCTCTAGCGGGGGGGCTCCTTCTGACGAGCAGTACTTC
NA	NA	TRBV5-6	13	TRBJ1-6	CASSLVGDSPLHF	TGTGCCAGCAGCTTGGTAGGGGATTCACCCCTCCACTTT
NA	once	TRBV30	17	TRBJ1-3	CAWSVRSPRGSGNTIYF	TGTGCCTGGAGTGTACGGTCTCCTCGGGGCTCTGGAAACACCATATATTTT
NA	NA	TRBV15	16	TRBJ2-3	CATGPGHRTSTDTQYF	TGTGCCACCGGACCGGGACATCGTACTAGCACAGATACGCAGTATTTT
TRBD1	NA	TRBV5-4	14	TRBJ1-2	CASSPGQGNYGYTF	TGTGCCAGCAGTCCTGGACAGGGCAACTATGGCTACACCTTC
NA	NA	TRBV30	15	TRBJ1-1	CAWRGGASSNTEAFF	TGTGCCTGGAGGGGGGGGGCTTCCTCGAACACTGAAGCTTTCTTT
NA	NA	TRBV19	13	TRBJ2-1	CASSIARANEQFF	TGTGCCAGTAGTATAGCCAGGGCCAATGAGCAGTTCTTC
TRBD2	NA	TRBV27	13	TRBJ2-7	CASSFGGSAEQYF	TGTGCCAGCAGTTTCGGGGGGTCCGCCGAGCAGTACTTC
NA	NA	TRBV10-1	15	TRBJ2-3	CATQGGGRGTDTQYF	TGCGCCACCCAGGGGGGTGGGCGCGGCACAGATACGCAGTATTTT
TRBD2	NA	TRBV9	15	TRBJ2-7	CASSVVGGGDYEQYF	TGTGCCAGCAGCGTAGTGGGCGGGGGGGATTACGAGCAGTACTTC
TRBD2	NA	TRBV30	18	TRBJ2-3	CAWSVGWSSGGARDTQYF	TGTGCCTGGAGTGTAGGGTGGTCTAGCGGGGGGGCAAGGGATACGCAGTATTTT
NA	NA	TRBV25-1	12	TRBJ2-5	CASSNRGETQYF	TGTGCCAGCAGCAATAGGGGGGAGACCCAGTACTTC
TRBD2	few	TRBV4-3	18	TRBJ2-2	CASRPGASGGAATGELFF	TGCGCCAGCCGGCCTGGGGCTAGCGGGGGGGCCGCAACCGGGGAGCTGTTTTTT
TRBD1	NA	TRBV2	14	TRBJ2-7	CASRWTGDIYEQYF	TGTGCCAGCAGATGGACAGGGGATATCTACGAGCAGTACTTC